A selection of T cell receptor beta chains follows, all from one sample in a study of T cells in Graves' hyperthyroidism and ophthalmopathy. Using its own MiXCR run on the multiplex PCR reads, TCRdb lists one record per CDR3 protein. The sample yields 600,000 to 900,000 distinct CDR3 sequences, about a sixth seen once. Sample: blood. The receptors derive from a young man with Graves' hyperthyroidism. The CDR3 runs from the conserved cysteine through the conserved F or W.

v_call cdr3_aa
TRBV5-5 CASSPVADRDAYEQYF
TRBV20-1 CSAPTNMNTEAFF
TRBV27 CASSSLGGHEQFF
TRBV19 CASSMEPWGNEQFF
TRBV28 CASSLGRSLVSYEQYF
TRBV12-3/TRBV12-4 CASSSTWDEQFF
TRBV4-2 CASSPPPLRGSVADTQYF
TRBV28 CASSSPLGPTDTQYF
TRBV12-3/TRBV12-4 CASSLDYREQDTQYF
TRBV7-9 CASSSPRGNDEQFF
TRBV5-8 CASSLVTRLRDVTYEQYF